Following are 11 T cell receptor beta chains from one sample sequenced in a study of T cell responses to AZD1222 COVID-19 vaccine. Sequencing used immunoSEQ multiplex PCR; TCRdb keeps in-frame clones, though not all of them. The sample comprises about 150,000 clones, about 88% of which are singletons, and 5.5% to 7% rests with the top ten. Sequenced here: peripheral blood, sampled after recovery from COVID-19. These receptor sequences come from an adult who had recovered from COVID-19.

This chain connects TRBV6-5 to TRBJ2-7; 9 bases are a match to TRBD1. V lost 6 bases and J lost 7; bases outside the gene matches: 10. Germline lookup yields CDR1 MNHEY and CDR2 SVGAGI. This CDR3 region has 14 residues. CDR3 loop: CASRSGTGFREQYF. CDR3 nucleotides: TGTGCCAGCAGATCCGGGACAGGGTTTCGGGAGCAGTACTTC.

In this sample, this clone turned up a few times. In DNA, the CDR3 is TGCGCCAGCAGCCAGGGTAGGGACATTACAACCTACGAGCAGTACTTC. It codes for CASSQGRDITTYEQYF. J is TRBJ2-7 and V is TRBV4-1; TRBD1 is a possible D gene (6 bases). Germline V gene data show CDR1 as MGHRA and CDR2 as YSYEKL. This CDR3 spans 16 amino acids. Deletions cut 3 bases from V and 2 bases from J, with 17 bases between.

This clone was counted once. This sequence joins TRBV19 and TRBJ1-2; D may be TRBD1 (5 bases). Germline-derived CDR1 and CDR2 are LNHDA and SQIVND (reference sequence). This CDR3 contains 14 residues. Deletions cut 7 bases from V and 4 bases from J, with 16 bases between. CDR3 sequence reads: CASISRDRVYGYTF. The CDR3 region has the DNA TGTGCCAGTATTTCCCGGGACCGAGTCTATGGCTACACCTTC.

This sequence joins TRBV20-1 and TRBJ2-5; D is possibly TRBD1 (5 bases). Trimming shortened V by 2 bases and J by 4 bases, and 5 bases separated the two germline ends. The CDR3 has 11 amino acids. Germline V gene data show CDR1 as DFQATT and CDR2 as SNEGSKA (reference sequence). In DNA form, the CDR3 reads TGCAGTGCTAGACAGGGAGAGACCCAGTACTTC. Protein sequence: CSARQGETQYF.

This rearrangement joins TRBV7-2 to TRBJ2-2; 8 positions agree with TRBD1. The CDR3 length is 16 residues. V lost 5 bases to trimming and J lost 2 bases; unmatched junction nucleotides: 7. CDR1 SGHTA and CDR2 FQGNSA come from the germline V gene. CDR3 amino acids: CASSRQGQGNTGELFF. CDR3 nucleotide sequence: TGTGCCAGCAGCCGCCAAGGACAGGGAAACACCGGGGAGCTGTTTTTT.

The V and J genes are TRBV7-2 and TRBJ2-7; 7 bases are a match to TRBD1. The CDR3 has 16 residues. CDR1 is SGHTA, CDR2 FQGNSA, per germline. With 5 bases clipped from V and 1 base from J, the junction kept 11 bases outside the gene matches. The CDR3 spells CASSPGTATLSYEQYF. CDR3 bases: TGTGCCAGCAGCCCTGGGACAGCCACTTTATCCTACGAGCAGTACTTC.

The chain recombines TRBV14 with TRBJ1-6; D is unclear. V was shortened by 4 bases and J by 9 bases, with 7 bases between the two germline ends. Germline loops: CDR1 SGHDN, CDR2 FVKESK. The CDR3 loop spans 12 amino acids. CDR3 nucleotides: TGTGCCAGCAGCCGCCCTGGTTCACCCCTCCACTTT. Protein product: CASSRPGSPLHF.

This sequence joins TRBV9 and TRBJ2-1, with D possibly TRBD1 on 5 matching bases. The V end was cut by 4 bases, the J end by 0 bases, with 11 bases between. The CDR3 is made up of 15 amino acids. The germline gives CDR1 SGDLS, CDR2 YYNGEE. CDR3 sequence reads: CASSPSGSSYNEQFF. CDR3 nucleotide sequence: TGTGCCAGCAGCCCATCAGGGTCCTCCTACAATGAGCAGTTCTTC.

This clone was counted between two and nine times. The sample holds other DNA sequences that translate to the same CDR3. This chain links TRBV5-4 with TRBJ2-3, with 12 bases matching TRBD2. The CDR3 is 16 residues long. CDR1 is SGHNT, CDR2 YYREEE, per germline (reference sequence). The junction had 3 bases not matched to a gene; V was cut back by 4 bases and J by 0 bases. The CDR3 region has the DNA TGTGCCAGCAGCCGCGGACTAGCGGGGAGCACAGATACGCAGTATTTT. This sequence encodes CASSRGLAGSTDTQYF.

This rearrangement joins TRBV21-1 to TRBJ2-5; TRBD2, the D gene given by the table, was not confirmed from the DNA. TRBV21-1 is classified as a pseudogene. This CDR3 has 19 amino acids. The DNA of the CDR3 is TGTGCCAGCCTTGATCCAAAGGGACTAGCGGGAGGGCCCCAGGAGACCCAGTACTTC. This gives the protein CASLDPKGLAGGPQETQYF.

The J gene is TRBJ1-6, the V gene TRBV5-4, with 7 bases lining up with TRBD1. There are 17 residues in the CDR3. Looked up from germline, CDR1 is SGHNT and CDR2 is YYREEE (reference sequence). With V trimmed by 3 bases and J by 0 bases, 6 bases remained unmatched. The CDR3 sequence: CASSSKGALSYNSPLHF. CDR3 DNA sequence: TGTGCCAGCAGCTCAAAGGGGGCCCTCTCCTATAATTCACCCCTCCACTTT. Full variable domain (outside the CDR3, taken from reference TRBV5-4 and TRBJ1-6): ETGVTQSPTHLIKTRGQQVTLRCSSQSGHNTVSWYQQALGQGPQFIFQYYREEENGRGNFPPRFSGLQFPNYSSELNVNALELDDSALYLCASSSKGALSYNSPLHFGNGTRLTVT.